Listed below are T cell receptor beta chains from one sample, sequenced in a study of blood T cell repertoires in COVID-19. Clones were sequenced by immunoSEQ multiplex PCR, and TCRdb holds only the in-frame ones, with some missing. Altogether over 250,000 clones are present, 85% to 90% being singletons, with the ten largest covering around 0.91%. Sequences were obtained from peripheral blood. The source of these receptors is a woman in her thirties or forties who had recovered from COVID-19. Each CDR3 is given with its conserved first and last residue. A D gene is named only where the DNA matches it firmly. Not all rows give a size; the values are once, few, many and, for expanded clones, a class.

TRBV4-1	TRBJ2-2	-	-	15	TGCGCCAGCAGCCAAGCCGGGACCGGGGGCGGGGAGCTGTTTTTT	CASSQAGTGGGELFF
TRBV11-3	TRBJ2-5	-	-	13	TGTGCCAGCAGCTTGAGGTACCAAGAGACCCAGTACTTC	CASSLRYQETQYF
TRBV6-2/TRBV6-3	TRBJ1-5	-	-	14	TGTGCCAGCAGTTACTCGGGCAGGTATCAGCCCCAGCATTTT	CASSYSGRYQPQHF
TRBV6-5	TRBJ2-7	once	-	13	TGTGCCACGGGGGTGAGCGGGCCCTACGAGCAGTACTTC	CATGVSGPYEQYF
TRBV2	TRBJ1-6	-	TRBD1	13	TGTGCCAGCGGACAGGGACCGGGTTCACCCCTCCACTTT	CASGQGPGSPLHF
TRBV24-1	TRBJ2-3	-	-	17	TGTGCCACCAGTGGTTTGGGTGGGTCGGGGATCACAGATACGCAGTATTTT	CATSGLGGSGITDTQYF
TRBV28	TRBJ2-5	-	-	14	TGTGCCAGCAGTTTATGGTCCGGCGGGGAGACCCAGTACTTC	CASSLWSGGETQYF
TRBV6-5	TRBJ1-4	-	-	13	TGTGCCAGCGCGGCCGCACGAAATGAAAAACTTTTTTTT	CASAAARNEKLFF
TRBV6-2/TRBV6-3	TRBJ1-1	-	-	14	TGTGCCAGCAGTCCCCAGGGAGGGAGCACTGAAGCTTTCTTT	CASSPQGGSTEAFF
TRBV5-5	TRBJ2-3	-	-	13	TGTGCCAGCATCCCAGTGGGCACAGATACGCAGTATTTT	CASIPVGTDTQYF
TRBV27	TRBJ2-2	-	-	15	TGTGCCAGCAGTAATAGCGGAGGGAACACCGGGGAGCTGTTTTTT	CASSNSGGNTGELFF
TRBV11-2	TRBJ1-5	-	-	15	TGTGCCAGCAGCTTAGGCGGCGGCCCCGGGGAGCCCCAGCATTTT	CASSLGGGPGEPQHF
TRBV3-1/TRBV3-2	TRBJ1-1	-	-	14	TGTGCCAGCAGCCGACGGACAGCGAACACTGAAGCTTTCTTT	CASSRRTANTEAFF
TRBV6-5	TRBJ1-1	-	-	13	TGTGCCAGCAGCCCCGGGGGGTCCACTGAAGCTTTCTTT	CASSPGGSTEAFF
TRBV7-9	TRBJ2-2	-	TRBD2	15	TGTGCCAGCAGCTTCTTCGGGAGGGCCCTCGGGGAGCTGTTTTTT	CASSFFGRALGELFF
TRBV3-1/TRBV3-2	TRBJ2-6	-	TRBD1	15	TGTGCCAGCAGCCCGGGACAGCCTGGGGCCAACGTCCTGACTTTC	CASSPGQPGANVLTF
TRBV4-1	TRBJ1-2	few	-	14	TGCGCCAGCAGCCAAGATTCCAGGGTGGGTGGCTACACCTTC	CASSQDSRVGGYTF
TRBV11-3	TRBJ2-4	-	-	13	TGTGCCAGCCTGCACCGGGGCAAAAACATTCAGTACTTC	CASLHRGKNIQYF
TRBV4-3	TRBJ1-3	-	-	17	TGCGCCAGCAGCCAAGAGTCCCCAGGGGCCTCTGGAAACACCATATATTTT	CASSQESPGASGNTIYF
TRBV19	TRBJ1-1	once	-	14	TGTGCCAGTAGTCCCACACCGGGGAGGACTGAAGCTTTCTTT	CASSPTPGRTEAFF
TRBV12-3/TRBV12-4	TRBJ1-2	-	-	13	TGTGCCAGCAGGGGGCGGTACCCTGGGGGCTACACCTTC	CASRGRYPGGYTF
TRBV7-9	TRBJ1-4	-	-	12	TGTGCCAGCAGCCCCGGGGGGGAAAAACTGTTTTTT	CASSPGGEKLFF
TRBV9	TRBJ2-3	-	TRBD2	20	TGTGCCAGCAGCGTAGGAGTGGGACTAGCGGGAGGGAGGAGCACAGATACGCAGTATTTT	CASSVGVGLAGGRSTDTQYF
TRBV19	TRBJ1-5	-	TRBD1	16	TGTGCCAGTAGTACCCGGAACAGGGGGAAGGGTCAGCCCCAGCATTTT	CASSTRNRGKGQPQHF
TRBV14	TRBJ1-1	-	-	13	TGTGCCAGCAGCCTACACTACAGGGCCGAAGCTTTCTTT	CASSLHYRAEAFF
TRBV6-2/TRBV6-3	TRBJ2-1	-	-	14	TGTGCCAGCAGTCCCAGGGCCCAGAGGGGGGAGCAGTTCTTC	CASSPRAQRGEQFF
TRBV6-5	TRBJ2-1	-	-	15	TGTGCCAGCAGCCGCGGGTCGCCCCAACACAATGAGCAGTTCTTC	CASSRGSPQHNEQFF
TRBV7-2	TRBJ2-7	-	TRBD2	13	TGTGCCAGCAGCTCGGGGACTAGCCCCCGGCGGTACTTC	CASSSGTSPRRYF
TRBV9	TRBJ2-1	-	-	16	TGTGCCAGCAGCGGCCGGACTCCAACCCAATACAATGAGCAGTTCTTC	CASSGRTPTQYNEQFF
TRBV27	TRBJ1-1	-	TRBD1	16	TGTGCCAGCAGTTTATCCCTGACAGGGGGGAACACTGAAGCTTTCTTT	CASSLSLTGGNTEAFF
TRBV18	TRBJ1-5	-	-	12	TGTGCCAGCTCAGGACAGACATTGCCCCAGCATTTT	CASSGQTLPQHF
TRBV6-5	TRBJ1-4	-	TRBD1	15	TGTGCCAGCAGTTACGGGGGACAGGTGGGGGAAAAACTGTTTTTT	CASSYGGQVGEKLFF
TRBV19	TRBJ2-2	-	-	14	TGTGCCAGTAGTCCCCCAGATGAGGGCGGGGAGCTGTTTTTT	CASSPPDEGGELFF
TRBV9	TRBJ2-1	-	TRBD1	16	TGTGCCAGCAGCAGATCACAGGGGGCCTACTACAATGAGCAGTTCTTC	CASSRSQGAYYNEQFF
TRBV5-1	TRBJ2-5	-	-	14	TGCGCCAGCAGCTTATGGCGGATCCAAGAGACCCAGTACTTC	CASSLWRIQETQYF
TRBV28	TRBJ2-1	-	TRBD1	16	TGTGCCAGCAGTTTTTGGGGGACAGCGAGGGGCAATGAGCAGTTCTTC	CASSFWGTARGNEQFF
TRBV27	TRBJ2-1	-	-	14	TGTGCCAGCAGTTTAGGTAGCCCCTACAATGAGCAGTTCTTC	CASSLGSPYNEQFF
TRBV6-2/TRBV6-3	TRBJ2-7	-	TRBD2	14	TGTGCCAGCAGCCCGACTAGCGGGAAGGGTGAGCAGTACTTC	CASSPTSGKGEQYF
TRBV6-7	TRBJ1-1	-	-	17	TGTGCCAGCAGTTACATCCCGAACAGGGCCGCGAACACTGAAGCTTTCTTT	CASSYIPNRAANTEAFF
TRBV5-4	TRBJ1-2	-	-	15	TGTGCCAGCAGCTTGGGTGCTTCAGACACCTATGGCTACACCTTC	CASSLGASDTYGYTF
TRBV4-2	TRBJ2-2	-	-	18	TGTGCCAGCAGCCCCCCCGGGGCGGCGGGGCCCGGCACCGGGGAGCTGTTTTTT	CASSPPGAAGPGTGELFF
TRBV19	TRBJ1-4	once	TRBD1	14	TGTGCCAGTAGGGCGACAGGGTCTAATGAAAAACTGTTTTTT	CASRATGSNEKLFF
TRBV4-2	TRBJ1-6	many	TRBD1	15	TGTGCCAGCAGCCAGGGACAGGGGGATAATTCACCCCTCCACTTT	CASSQGQGDNSPLHF
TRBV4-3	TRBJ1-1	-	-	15	TGCGCCAGCAGCCAAGATCCCGGCGGCGACACTGAAGCTTTCTTT	CASSQDPGGDTEAFF
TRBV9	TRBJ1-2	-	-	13	TGTGCCAGCAGCCCCCAAGGAGGTATCGGCTACACCTTC	CASSPQGGIGYTF
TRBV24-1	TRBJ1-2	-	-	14	TGTGCCACCAGTCCGGCGGGGGATCGCTATGGCTACACCTTC	CATSPAGDRYGYTF
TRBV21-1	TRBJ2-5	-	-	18	TGTGCCAGCAGCAAATTTGGTGCGGGACTAGCGGAGAAAGAGACCCAGTACTTC	CASSKFGAGLAEKETQYF
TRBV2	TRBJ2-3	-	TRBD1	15	TGTGCCAGCAGTGAAGCGGTGAGGGGGCAAGATACGCAGTATTTT	CASSEAVRGQDTQYF
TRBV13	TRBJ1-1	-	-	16	TGTGCCAGCAGCTTAGGCGTGGGCCCCGGGAACACTGAAGCTTTCTTT	CASSLGVGPGNTEAFF
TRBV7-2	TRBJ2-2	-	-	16	TGTGCCAGCAGCTTAGCGCCGGACACCGGGACCGGGGAGCTGTTTTTT	CASSLAPDTGTGELFF
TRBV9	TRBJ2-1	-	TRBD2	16	TGTGCCAGCAGCGTAGATCTAGCGGGAGTGGTGAATGAGCAGTTCTTC	CASSVDLAGVVNEQFF
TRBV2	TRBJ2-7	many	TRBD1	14	TGTGCCAGCAGCGGACAGGGGAAGTTGGGGGAGCAGTACTTC	CASSGQGKLGEQYF
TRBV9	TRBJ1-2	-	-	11	TGTGCCAGCAGCGCCAGGGATGGCTACACCTTC	CASSARDGYTF